These 5 T cell receptor beta chains were all obtained from the same sample, sequenced in a study of blood T cell repertoires in COVID-19. The method was immunoSEQ multiplex PCR; TCRdb's version includes in-frame clones alone and lacks a portion of them. The sample holds some 150,000 clones, over 80% seen once. Sample: peripheral blood. The receptor source for this set is a woman aged 70 to 79 with acute or convalescent COVID-19.

The chain combines TRBV7-3 with TRBJ2-1, with D possibly TRBD1 on 6 matching bases. The germline V and J ends were trimmed by 3 bases and 8 bases, with 17 bases remaining between them. In germline, CDR1 is SGHTA, CDR2 FQGTGA. The CDR3 consists of 15 residues. CDR3 DNA sequence: TGTGCCAGCAGCTTCCGTGGGGGCCCCCCGGATGAGCAGTTCTTC. This sequence encodes CASSFRGGPPDEQFF.

The gene calls are TRBV10-3 and TRBJ1-1; D may be TRBD1 (5 bases). The CDR3 has 13 residues. V was clipped by 9 bases and J by 0 bases, with 11 bases between them. Germline V gene data show CDR1 as ENHRY and CDR2 as SYGVKD. The CDR3 protein is CAMRQQMNTEAFF. The CDR3 DNA reads TGTGCCATGAGACAGCAGATGAACACTGAAGCTTTCTTT.

This chain joins TRBV14 and TRBJ1-4; 7 bases agree with TRBD1. CDR1 and CDR2 from the germline V gene are SGHDN and FVKESK. Unmatched junction bases numbered 4, after V lost 3 bases and J lost 0 bases. The CDR3 extends over 16 amino acids. CDR3 region: CASSHLTGPTNEKLFF. Here the CDR3 DNA reads TGTGCCAGCAGCCACCTGACAGGGCCAACTAATGAAAAACTGTTTTTT.

The CDR3 region has the DNA TGTGCCAGCAGTTTATCCCCGGGACAGGGGAACCAGCCCCAGCATTTT. Translating gives CASSLSPGQGNQPQHF. The chain has TRBV6-5 and TRBJ1-5; the match to TRBD1 covers 10 bases. The CDR3 is made up of 16 amino acids. Germline loops: CDR1 MNHEY, CDR2 SVGAGI. With 4 bases clipped from V and 7 bases from J, the junction kept 10 bases outside the gene matches.

CDR3 in amino acids: CASSPDPGELFF. The CDR3 nucleotides read TGTGCCAGCAGCCCAGATCCCGGGGAGCTGTTTTTT. This chain links TRBV7-2 with TRBJ2-2, with D hard to call. Per germline, CDR1 SGHTA and CDR2 FQGNSA. Trimming cost V 5 bases and J 6 bases, with 7 bases left between them. The CDR3 sequence is 12 residues long. Full variable domain (remainder filled in from reference TRBV7-2 and TRBJ2-2): GAGVSQSPSNKVTEKGKDVELRCDPISGHTALYWYRQSLGQGLEFLIYFQGNSAPDKSGLPSDRFSAERTGGSVSTLTIQRTQQEDSAVYLCASSPDPGELFFGEGSRLTVL.